This paragraph covers one TCR beta chain sequence. Its matching antigen is unknown. The method was immunoSEQ multiplex PCR; TCRdb's version includes in-frame clones alone and lacks a portion of them. The sample yields over a million clones, roughly 96% seen once. Trimming took off 7 bases at V and 2 bases at J, with 7 bases between the two ends. Germline values: CDR1 SGHNT, CDR2 YYREEE (reference sequence). The CDR3 has 13 residues. The record originates from a study of shared clonotypes between healthy human individuals. Broader study findings: Naive subsets generally had larger estimated richness than memory subsets.

Material: naive CD4+ T cells sorted from blood. Subset specified: CD45RA+ positively selected. The receptor comes from a man aged 25-45 years in good health. The genes are TRBV5-4 and TRBJ2-6; D is perhaps TRBD1 (6 bases). The CDR3 reads CASSGAGANVLTF. CDR3 nucleotides: TGTGCCAGCTCAGGGGCTGGGGCCAACGTCCTGACTTTC.